What follows are 14 T cell receptor beta chains derived from one specimen sequenced in a study of T cell changes during pregnancy in multiple sclerosis. Produced via immunoSEQ multiplex PCR; TCRdb's table is partial and in-frame only. The table shows 38,000 or so clones, with approximately 94% occurring only once. Specimen: CD4+ T cells from peripheral blood mononuclear cells, collected in the second trimester of pregnancy. These receptors all stem from a female donor with multiple sclerosis, enrolled in a pregnancy study.

This clone was seen once. The rearrangement links TRBV9 to TRBJ1-3; D unclear. This CDR3 region has 15 residues. The germline V gene has CDR1 SGDLS and CDR2 YYNGEE. Trimming removed 1 base at V and 4 bases at J, with 12 bases between. The CDR3 spells CASSVTELAGNTIYF. The CDR3 DNA reads TGTGCCAGCAGCGTAACAGAACTCGCCGGAAACACCATATATTTT. Drawing the rest from reference TRBV9 and TRBJ1-3, the complete variable domain is DSGVTQTPKHLITATGQRVTLRCSPRSGDLSVYWYQQSLDQGLQFLIQYYNGEERAKGNILERFSAQQFPDLHSELNLSSLELGDSALYFCASSVTELAGNTIYFGEGSWLTVV.

This clone was observed a few times. The rearrangement uses TRBV28 and TRBJ2-7; D gene ambiguous. The V end was cut by 6 bases, the J end by 0 bases, with 9 bases between. From germline, CDR1 is MDHEN and CDR2 SYDVKM. The CDR3 sequence is 13 residues long. The DNA for the CDR3 is TGTGCCAGCAGAAAACAGAGCTCCTACGAGCAGTACTTC. It translates to CASRKQSSYEQYF.

The V call is TRBV28, the J call TRBJ1-2; 7 bases line up with TRBD1. The CDR3 totals 16 residues. The germline gives CDR1 MDHEN, CDR2 SYDVKM. After removal of 4 bases from V and 3 bases from J, the junction contained 11 bases not matched to a gene. The DNA for the CDR3 is TGTGCCAGCAGTTACAGGGGAAAGAGAGAGGACTATGGCTACACCTTC. It translates to CASSYRGKREDYGYTF.

The V gene is TRBV5-1, the J gene TRBJ1-5, with TRBD1 matching 10 bases. CDR3 length: 15 residues. The V gene end was trimmed by 1 base and the J gene end by 5 bases; junction bases not matched to a gene: 3. The germline V gene has CDR1 SGHRS and CDR2 YFSETQ. The CDR3 DNA is TGCGCCAGCAGCTTGCGGACAGGGGGAGATCAGCCCCAGCATTTT. It codes for CASSLRTGGDQPQHF.

The chain's CDR3 is CASSSGTGGTNTGELFF. CDR3 in DNA: TGCGCCAGCAGCTCCGGGACAGGCGGTACGAACACCGGGGAGCTGTTTTTT. The chain is built from TRBV5-1 and TRBJ2-2, with TRBD1 matching over 8 bases. CDR3 length: 17 amino acids. Germline values: CDR1 SGHRS, CDR2 YFSETQ. With 3 bases clipped from V and 0 bases from J, the junction kept 7 bases outside the gene matches.

Points on this clone: Germline and junction disagree at one end, which may indicate a read error. The rearrangement uses TRBV28 and TRBJ1-1, with a tentative D call TRBD1 (5 bases). Germline CDR1 is MDHEN and CDR2 is SYDVKM. The CDR3 contains 12 residues. This chain's CDR3 is CASSSGEGPCRF. In nucleotides, the CDR3 is TGTGCCAGCAGCTCGGGGGAGGGCCCCTGCCGTTTT.

V and J are TRBV5-5 and TRBJ1-5, with 10 bases aligning to TRBD1. The germline V gene has CDR1 SGHKS and CDR2 YYEKEE (reference sequence). The CDR3 contains 18 residues. V trimming: 4 bases; J trimming: 3 bases; junction bases outside the gene matches: 13. CDR3 residues: CASSVETGGVGNNQPQHF. The CDR3 nucleotides read TGTGCCAGCAGCGTAGAGACAGGGGGCGTTGGGAACAATCAGCCCCAGCATTTT.

This clone was observed once. J is TRBJ2-7 and V is TRBV28; 10 bases are a match to TRBD1. The CDR3 covers 14 residues. Germline V lookup: CDR1 MDHEN, CDR2 SYDVKM. The junction had 5 bases not matched to a gene; V was cut back by 5 bases and J by 4 bases. The CDR3 bases are TGTGCCAGCAGTCTGGACAGGGGGTCGTACGAGCAGTACTTC. Protein sequence: CASSLDRGSYEQYF.

The chain uses TRBV18 and TRBJ1-3; 7 positions match TRBD1. Germline V gene data show CDR1 as KGHSH and CDR2 as LQKENI. V gave up 2 bases and J gave up 2 bases; unmatched junction bases: 6. The CDR3 contains 16 residues. The CDR3, as DNA: TGTGCCAGCTCACCAAAGGGGGCTGGCGCTGGAAACACCATATATTTT. Amino acids: CASSPKGAGAGNTIYF.

The CDR3 DNA follows: TGTGCCAGCCTTGGCCTAGCGACCGAGCCTCATACGCAGTATTTT. Encoded protein: CASLGLATEPHTQYF. This chain links TRBV6-5 with TRBJ2-3; D is possibly TRBD2 (6 bases). The CDR3 runs to 15 residues. Germline V lookup: CDR1 MNHEY, CDR2 SVGAGI. The germline V and J ends were trimmed by 8 bases and 7 bases, with 22 bases remaining between them.

The V gene is TRBV7-2, the J gene TRBJ1-1; a weak D match, TRBD1 (5 bases). Germline V gene data show CDR1 as SGHTA and CDR2 as FQGNSA. There are 13 residues in the CDR3. The germline V and J ends were trimmed by 2 bases and 2 bases, with 6 bases remaining between them. The CDR3 DNA reads as TGTGCCAGCAGCTTACAGGGTAACACTGAAGCTTTCTTT. Translating gives CASSLQGNTEAFF.

The chain links TRBV6-5 to TRBJ2-7; 9 nucleotides agree with TRBD1. The V gene end was trimmed by 5 bases and the J gene end by 1 base; junction bases not matched to a gene: 6. This CDR3 has 15 residues. The germline gives CDR1 MNHEY, CDR2 SVGAGI. CDR3 nucleotides: TGTGCCAGCAGTGCCGGGACAGGGCTTTCCTACGAGCAGTACTTC. It specifies CASSAGTGLSYEQYF.

This clone was observed a handful of times. CDR3 amino acids: CASSQVLRGLGNEQFF. In nucleotides, the CDR3 is TGCGCCAGCAGCCAAGTCCTCCGGGGTTTAGGGAATGAGCAGTTCTTC. The chain couples TRBV4-3 to TRBJ2-1; maybe TRBD2 (5 bases). The germline gives CDR1 LGHNA, CDR2 YSLEER. The CDR3 runs 16 residues. V lost 1 base to trimming and J lost 7 bases, with 17 bases between them.

The V and J genes are TRBV7-3 and TRBJ2-7, with 8 nucleotides matching TRBD2. Trimming took 4 bases from V and 3 from J; bases not matched to a gene: 11. The germline V gene has CDR1 SGHTA and CDR2 FQGTGA. The CDR3 runs to 16 residues. The DNA of the CDR3 is TGTGCCAGCAGCTCGCTGGTTCGGGAGGGGCGCTACGAGCAGTACTTC. Translated: CASSSLVREGRYEQYF.